In this sample, the clone carrying this T cell receptor (beta chain) turned up many times. The antigen is undetermined. People with hyperthyroidism were aged 18 to 65 and newly diagnosed, under 2 months' duration. Physicians reached a diagnosis by relying on clinical symptoms, serum thyroxine, TRAb, thyroid ultrasound and orbital computed tomography. The data derive from a study of Graves' ophthalmopathy and Graves' hyperthyroidism. Whole-study findings and limits: Separation of ophthalmopathy from stable hyperthyroidism was achieved by a 13-signature model, at around 90% sensitivity and approximately 84% specificity. Most thyroid-expanded clonotypes exceeding 0.001 frequency were also found in blood.

Trimming removed 6 bases at V and 6 bases at J, with 11 bases between. CDR3 length: 13 amino acids. Germline CDR1 and CDR2: MNHEY and SVGAGI. RNA transcripts were the template, and TCR beta CDR3 regions were amplified from them. First-round RT-PCR used HTBI primers; second-round multiplex PCR followed. One entry per CDR3 protein results from TCRdb running MiXCR on the multiplex PCR reads. Of around 1,200,000 distinct CDR3 sequences in the sample, 35% to 40% were seen once. The sequence was obtained from an adult man with Graves' hyperthyroidism. The sequencing input was peripheral blood or thyroid tissue (not recorded which). The chain couples TRBV6-5 to TRBJ2-2, with no clear D. CDR3 protein: CASRTSSSGELFF. The CDR3 DNA reads as TGTGCCAGCAGAACTTCATCGTCCGGGGAGCTGTTTTTT.